The source of this T cell receptor beta chain is a study of cytomegalovirus exposure and HLA in healthy donors. Findings and caveats of the study: Associated with cytomegalovirus, according to the listing, were around 160 TCR beta chains. Some public TCRs appeared in many individuals, while most sequences were rare. The study dropped some indistinguishable V segments, TRBV6-2 and TRBV6-3 among them. Earlier analysis found most TCR beta V segments productive about 87% or about 30% of the time.

The germline V gene encodes CDR1 MGHDK and CDR2 SYGVNS. With 10 bases removed from V and 5 bases from J, the gap between germline ends came to 26 bases. There are 16 residues in the CDR3. The PCR made use of 60 Vbeta and 13 Jbeta primers. The repertoire was sequenced with immunoSEQ multiplex PCR; TCRdb's copy has only in-frame clones and lacks some. Of more than 95,000 clones listed, 74% were seen once; the top ten hold approximately 3.9%. Regarding this clone: The antigen is not known.

Sequences were obtained from PBMCs. The chain carries TRBV25-1 and TRBJ1-2; weak D call: TRBD1 (5 bases). This receptor was taken from a woman between 45 and 60 years old in good health and CMV-seropositive. In DNA form, the CDR3 reads TGTGCCAACTCTACACCCCTCGGGGGGTTTTGGTATGGCTACACCTTC. Translating gives CANSTPLGGFWYGYTF.